The rows below give T cell receptor beta chains drawn from one sample of a study of type 1 and type 2 diabetes patients. TCRdb redid the calling of the multiplex PCR reads with MiXCR, one entry per CDR3 protein. The profile covers more than 250,000 distinct CDR3 sequences, with more than 40% appearing a single time and about 13% taken by the ten largest. What was sequenced was peripheral blood mononuclear cells (PBMCs). These receptors were collected from a man between 18 and 35 years old with type 2 diabetes. The CDR3 runs from the conserved cysteine through the conserved F or W. Fields, in order: V gene, J gene, clone size, D gene, CDR3 DNA, CDR3 protein. The D gene is left open where the match is weak. Clone size is given for some rows only: seen once, a few or many times, or a class if the clone is expanded.

TRBV20-1	TRBJ2-5	once	TRBD2	TGCAGTGCCACGACCCCATGGGAGGGCGAGACCCAGTACTTC	CSATTPWEGETQYF
TRBV9	TRBJ2-7	few	.	TGTGCCAGCAGCGGGGATCCCTGGGACGAGCAGTACTTC	CASSGDPWDEQYF
TRBV12-3/TRBV12-4	TRBJ2-7	.	.	TGTGCCAGCACTACGGGGTACGAGCAGTACTTC	CASTTGYEQYF
TRBV28	TRBJ1-2	few	.	TGTGCCAGCAGGATACAGGTTAACTATGGCTACACCTTC	CASRIQVNYGYTF
TRBV28	TRBJ2-5	.	.	TGTGCCAGCAGTTTAATACGGGCCCAAGAGACCCAGTACTTC	CASSLIRAQETQYF
TRBV12-3/TRBV12-4	TRBJ2-1	.	.	TGTGCCAGCAGTTTCGAGGGGGGCACCTACAATGAGCAGTTCTTC	CASSFEGGTYNEQFF
TRBV10-3	TRBJ2-7	few	TRBD1	TGTGCCATCAGTGGGGGGACAGGGGCGCGAAAAGAGCAGTACTTC	CAISGGTGARKEQYF
TRBV7-2	TRBJ2-5	.	.	TGTGCCAGCAGCTCCCATAAGGAGACCCAGTACTTC	CASSSHKETQYF
TRBV30	TRBJ2-1	few	.	TGTGCCTGGACGGGGGGCGGCTCCTACAATGAGCAGTTCTTC	CAWTGGGSYNEQFF
TRBV7-3	TRBJ2-3	few	TRBD2	TGTGCCAGCAGCTTGACTAGCGGGGCAGATACGCAGTATTTT	CASSLTSGADTQYF
TRBV7-3	TRBJ2-2	.	.	TGTGCCAGCACATTTGGAGGCACCGGGGAGCTGTTTTTT	CASTFGGTGELFF
TRBV25-1	TRBJ2-7	.	.	TGTGACCCCCGAGACAGGGCTTTCGTTACGGTAGCGGGATCTTACGAGCAGTACTTC	CDPRDRAFVTVAGSYEQYF
TRBV24-1	TRBJ2-1	few	TRBD2	TGTGCCACCAGTGCGGGAGGGTTAGGAGGCGTAGAGCAGTTCTTC	CATSAGGLGGVEQFF
TRBV27	TRBJ2-5	.	TRBD1	TGTGCCAGCAGTTCAGCGGACAGGCCAGAGACCCAGTACTTC	CASSSADRPETQYF
TRBV6-2/TRBV6-3	TRBJ1-1	.	TRBD1	TGTGCCAGCACGGGGGGACAGGGGGCGCAGTATGATGAAGCTTTCTTT	CASTGGQGAQYDEAFF
TRBV2	TRBJ2-7	many	.	TGTGCCAGCAGTGATTGGGGCATTGGCAGTGGGTACGAGCAGTACTTC	CASSDWGIGSGYEQYF
TRBV6-5	TRBJ1-1	once	.	TGTGCCAGCAGTTACTCGACCAACACTGAAGCTTTCTTT	CASSYSTNTEAFF
TRBV7-2	TRBJ2-1	.	.	TGTGCCAGCAGCTTAGACGGGACATCTTACAATGAGCAGTTCTTC	CASSLDGTSYNEQFF
TRBV12-3/TRBV12-4	TRBJ1-1	.	.	TGTGCCAGCAGGGCCTTTGGTGGACTCTCGAACACTGAAGCTTTCTTT	CASRAFGGLSNTEAFF
TRBV24-1	TRBJ2-7	many	.	TGTGCCACCAGTGAAGGGAACGAGCAGTACTTC	CATSEGNEQYF
TRBV20-1	TRBJ2-7	.	TRBD2	TGCAGTGCTAGAGATCTACTAGCGGCGAGTGTCTACGAGCAGTACTTC	CSARDLLAASVYEQYF
TRBV13	TRBJ2-1	.	TRBD2	TGTGCCAGCAGCACGTACCGACTAGCGGGAAGCGATGAGCAGTTCTTC	CASSTYRLAGSDEQFF
TRBV19	TRBJ2-7	.	.	TGTGCCAGTAGTATAACGGACTCCTACGAGCAGTACTTC	CASSITDSYEQYF
TRBV10-3	TRBJ2-3	.	.	TGTGCCATCAGTGTGGGGGGAGCACCCCCCACAGATACGCAGTATTTT	CAISVGGAPPTDTQYF
TRBV10-3	TRBJ2-3	.	TRBD1	TGTGCCATCAGTGCCTCTCAGGGGGCAGATACGCAGTATTTT	CAISASQGADTQYF
TRBV6-6	TRBJ2-5	once	.	TGTGCCAGCAGTTACAACACCAGAAAACGAGAGACCCAGTACTTC	CASSYNTRKRETQYF
TRBV10-1	TRBJ2-1	.	.	TGCGCCAGCAGTGTCGGGAGTATCAATGAGCAGTTCTTC	CASSVGSINEQFF
TRBV4-2	TRBJ2-7	.	.	TGTGCCAGCAGCCAAGGAAAAGATTTCTACGAGCAGTACTTC	CASSQGKDFYEQYF
TRBV6-5	TRBJ2-3	.	.	TGTGCCAGCAGTTATCTACAGAGCACAGATACGCAGTATTTT	CASSYLQSTDTQYF
TRBV20-1	TRBJ2-6	few	.	TGCAGTGCTAGAGCCGGGTCTGGGGCCAACGTCCTGACTTTC	CSARAGSGANVLTF
TRBV7-2	TRBJ2-1	once	.	TGTGCCAGTCGGAGACAGGGAGGGGAGCAGTTCTTC	CASRRQGGEQFF
TRBV5-5	TRBJ2-7	.	TRBD2	TGTGCCAGCAGCATCGGGACTAGCGCGCGCGAGCAGTACTTC	CASSIGTSAREQYF
TRBV7-2	TRBJ1-6	.	TRBD1	TGTGCCAGCAGCCCGGGACAGGTGAAAAATTCACCCCTCCACTTT	CASSPGQVKNSPLHF
TRBV6-6	TRBJ1-1	.	.	TGTGCCAGCAGTGGTCGGTACGTCTTCATTTACACTGAAGCTTTCTTT	CASSGRYVFIYTEAFF
TRBV7-6	TRBJ2-7	.	TRBD2	TGTGCCAGCAGTCCCGGGACTAGCGGCCTCTACGAGCAGTACTTC	CASSPGTSGLYEQYF
TRBV7-2	TRBJ1-2	few	TRBD1	TGTGCCAGCGCCACCGGCAGGGGGGCGACTTATGGCTACACCTTC	CASATGRGATYGYTF
TRBV2	TRBJ1-4	.	.	TGTGCCAGCAGTGAACAGGGACTTGGTGAAAAACTGTTTTTT	CASSEQGLGEKLFF
TRBV2	TRBJ2-2	.	.	TGTGCCAGCGGGTCGCGGGGTACCGGGGAGCTGTTTTTT	CASGSRGTGELFF
TRBV19	TRBJ1-1	.	TRBD1	TGTGCCAGTAGTATGCTCCCGGGACAGGGGATATGGCCGACTAGTCGGGACGCTTTCTTT	CASSMLPGQGIWPTSRDAFF
TRBV30	TRBJ2-3	few	.	TGTGCCAGTACCCTACAGGGGGGGGGATTCACAGATACGCAGTATTTT	CASTLQGGGFTDTQYF
TRBV19	TRBJ1-1	few	.	TGTGCCAGTAGTCTCGGACCCCTCAGACGCACTGAAGCTTTCTTT	CASSLGPLRRTEAFF
TRBV27	TRBJ2-7	.	TRBD2	TGTGCCAGCAGGACTAGCGGGGGTTCCTACGAGCAGTACTTC	CASRTSGGSYEQYF
TRBV20-1	TRBJ1-1	.	.	TGCAGTGCTAGAGAGGACGGGACAATCAAGGGAGGCTCTGAAGCTTTCTTT	CSAREDGTIKGGSEAFF
TRBV7-8	TRBJ2-7	many	.	TGTGCCAGCAGCTTAGTGTCAAGTAGCGAGCAGTACTTC	CASSLVSSSEQYF
TRBV19	TRBJ1-1	.	TRBD1	TGTGCCAGTAGCCCGGACAGGAAGGACACTGAAGCTTTCTTT	CASSPDRKDTEAFF
TRBV13	TRBJ2-7	.	.	TGTGCCAGCAGCTTGCGACAGGCCTACGAGCAGTACTTC	CASSLRQAYEQYF
TRBV7-2	TRBJ2-3	.	.	TGTGCCAGCAGCTTCGACAGGACCAGCACAGATACGCAGTATTTT	CASSFDRTSTDTQYF